This T cell receptor beta chain was profiled in a study of T-cell reconstitution after alpha-beta-depleted transplantation in children. Unique molecular identifiers were built into the TCRbeta library. TCRdb used MiXCR to reprocess the PCR reads, holding one entry per CDR3 protein. The sample shows about 7,700 distinct CDR3 sequences, about an eighth of them seen only once. This clonotype occurred many times. Its antigen is not known. General study results and limits: T-cell numbers and diversity one year post-transplant derived largely from freshly generated T cells. TCRbeta diversity was high at day 60 in some patients (a result of surviving recipient T cells and thymic progenitors). Where alpha-beta T cells came from about two months after transplant was reportedly several hundred expanded graft clones.

CDR1 is SGHTS, CDR2 YDEGEE, per germline. There are 11 residues in the CDR3. Trimming pared 7 bases from V and 4 bases from J, leaving 6 bases between. The sequence was collected from a patient between 2 and 9 years old who had a stem cell transplant for inherited bone marrow failure, so the T cells may come from the graft donor. This chain uses TRBV5-8 with TRBJ2-1; no reliable D call. The sequences come from PBMCs, mostly from graft donor cells, collected 60 days after TCRalphabeta/CD19-depleted stem cell transplant. The DNA of the CDR3 is TGTGCCAGCCGGTTGTACAATGAGCAGTTCTTC. As protein: CASRLYNEQFF.